The 24 T cell receptor beta chains below all came from one sample that was sequenced in a study of blood T cell repertoires in COVID-19. Data came from immunoSEQ multiplex PCR; TCRdb stores just in-frame clones and leaves some out. The table has fewer than 250,000 clones, just over 90% seen once. Sequencing input: peripheral blood. The receptor source for this set is a man aged 30 to 39 with acute or convalescent COVID-19.

The rearrangement links TRBV5-1 to TRBJ2-3; TRBD2 agrees at 7 bases. The CDR3 extends over 14 amino acids. V lost 4 bases and J lost 3; bases outside the gene matches: 5. Looked up from germline, CDR1 is SGHRS and CDR2 is YFSETQ. CDR3 amino acids: CASSISGITDTQYF. In DNA, the CDR3 is TGCGCCAGCAGCATAAGCGGGATAACAGATACGCAGTATTTT.

The chain recombines TRBV6-5 with TRBJ2-1; the D gene is possibly TRBD2 (5 bases). Germline V gene data show CDR1 as MNHEY and CDR2 as SVGAGI. Between the trimmed V and J ends, which lost 11 bases and 7 bases, there was a span of 15 bases. CDR3 length: 12 amino acids. CDR3 in amino acids: CASAWTPNEQFF. The CDR3 nucleotides are TGTGCCTCTGCGTGGACTCCAAATGAGCAGTTCTTC.

The rearrangement joins TRBV3-1 (or the pseudogene TRBV3-2) to TRBJ1-1; TRBD1 matches 9 bases. Germline assignment: CDR1 LGHDT and CDR2 YNNKEL (reference sequence). The CDR3 is made up of 14 amino acids. V lost 9 bases to trimming and J lost 6 bases; unmatched junction nucleotides: 11. This CDR3 reads CASRDRAARSEAFF. In nucleotides, the CDR3 is TGTGCCAGTAGGGACAGGGCAGCTCGGTCTGAAGCTTTCTTT.

V gene TRBV10-1 combines with J gene TRBJ2-3; 9 bases match TRBD2. Losses at the gene ends were 7 bases for V and 1 base for J; bases not matched to a gene: 3. The CDR3 extends over 14 amino acids. CDR1 and CDR2 (germline): WNHNN, SYGVQD (reference sequence). For the CDR3, the DNA is TGCGCCAGCATCTGGACTAGCGGCACAGATACGCAGTATTTT. Residues: CASIWTSGTDTQYF.

J is TRBJ1-2 and V is TRBV7-8; 10 positions match TRBD1. CDR1 and CDR2 (germline): SGHVS, FQNEAQ. This CDR3 is 15 amino acids long. J lost 8 bases, V lost 5 bases, and 11 bases had no gene match. CDR3 loop: CASSPPGQGKLGYTF. The CDR3 nucleotides are TGTGCCAGCAGCCCTCCGGGACAGGGGAAGCTCGGCTACACCTTC.

This chain's CDR3 is CAAGQPQHF. The CDR3 DNA is TGCGCCGCAGGGCAGCCCCAGCATTTT. V is TRBV5-1 and J is TRBJ1-5; possible D gene TRBD1, 5 bases. The V and J ends lost 10 bases and 7 bases respectively, with 6 bases between them. This CDR3 spans 9 amino acids. Germline CDR1 and CDR2: SGHRS and YFSETQ.

The chain uses TRBV7-2 and TRBJ2-2, with a weak D call TRBD1 (6 bases). Germline CDR1 is SGHTA and CDR2 is FQGNSA. The CDR3 runs 15 residues. V was shortened by 2 bases and J by 4 bases, with 11 bases between the two germline ends. This chain's CDR3 is CASSLSAGVTGELFF. For the CDR3, the DNA is TGTGCCAGCAGCTTAAGTGCAGGGGTCACCGGGGAGCTGTTTTTT.

J is TRBJ2-7 and V is TRBV11-1; maybe TRBD1 (6 bases). The V and J ends lost 4 bases and 3 bases respectively, with 10 bases between them. The length of the CDR3 is 13 residues. Germline V CDR1 and CDR2: SGHAT, FQDESV (reference sequence). CDR3 sequence reads: CASSWDTLYEQYF. CDR3 sequence (DNA): TGTGCCAGCAGCTGGGACACCCTCTACGAGCAGTACTTC.

The genes are TRBV6-5 and TRBJ2-5, with D perhaps TRBD1 (6 bases). Germline CDR1 is MNHEY and CDR2 is SVGAGI. This CDR3 has 13 residues. V lost 9 bases and J lost 0, with 11 bases in between. The CDR3 loop reads CASGQRNQETQYF. In DNA, the CDR3 is TGTGCCAGTGGACAGCGAAACCAAGAGACCCAGTACTTC.

The chain has TRBV10-1 and TRBJ2-3, with D hard to call. The length of the CDR3 is 14 residues. CDR1 is WNHNN and CDR2 is SYGVQD in the germline V gene (reference sequence). With 4 bases removed from V and 2 bases from J, the gap between germline ends came to 10 bases. CDR3 in DNA: TGCGCCAGCAGTGCGGGTTCCTTCACAGATACGCAGTATTTT. It codes for CASSAGSFTDTQYF.

CDR3 in DNA: TGCGCCAGCAGCCAAGGACCTAGCGGGAGGGGCACCGGGGAGCTGTTTTTT. Protein: CASSQGPSGRGTGELFF. The chain employs TRBV4-1 and TRBJ2-2; TRBD2 matches 12 bases. This CDR3 is 17 amino acids long. With V trimmed by 1 base and J by 4 bases, 4 bases remained unmatched. Germline CDR1 reads MGHRA; CDR2 reads YSYEKL.

This chain joins TRBV30 and TRBJ2-3; tentatively, D is TRBD2 (7 bases). CDR1 and CDR2 from the germline V gene are GTSNPN and SVGIG (reference sequence). This CDR3 is built from 15 residues. V was trimmed by 0 bases and J by 4 bases, leaving 14 bases between them. The CDR3 spells CAWSVGGRVADTQYF. The CDR3 DNA reads TGTGCCTGGAGTGTAGGGGGGAGGGTAGCAGATACGCAGTATTTT.

The rearrangement links TRBV5-1 to TRBJ1-3; D is unresolved. Trimming removed 3 bases from V and 3 bases from J, with 10 bases in between. The CDR3 runs 14 residues. Germline assignment: CDR1 SGHRS and CDR2 YFSETQ. The CDR3 DNA follows: TGCGCCAGCAGCTCCCGGGTCCGTGGAAACACCATATATTTT. Its translation: CASSSRVRGNTIYF.

This rearrangement joins TRBV7-3 to TRBJ2-3; D is possibly TRBD1 (5 bases). The V gene lost 4 bases and the J gene lost 5 bases, with 19 bases spanning the gap. CDR1 is SGHTA, CDR2 FQGTGA, per germline. CDR3 size: 16 residues. CDR3 nucleotides: TGTGCCAGCAGCTCGCAGAAGGCAGGGATCCTAGATACGCAGTATTTT. Protein sequence: CASSSQKAGILDTQYF.

The chain recombines TRBV7-6 with TRBJ2-3; D ambiguous. V lost 8 bases to trimming and J lost 0 bases, with 15 bases between them. The CDR3 is 15 residues long. Per germline, CDR1 SGHVS and CDR2 FNYEAQ. The CDR3, as DNA: TGTGCCAGCGGCCGTTACACTACTAGCACAGATACGCAGTATTTT. Translating gives CASGRYTTSTDTQYF.

The chain uses TRBV28 and TRBJ1-6; D gene ambiguous. This CDR3 is 16 amino acids long. Trimming removed 1 base at V and 6 bases at J, with 13 bases between. Germline CDR1 MDHEN, CDR2 SYDVKM. This CDR3 is CASSLSGVMINSPLHF. CDR3 nucleotides: TGTGCCAGCAGTTTATCCGGAGTAATGATTAATTCACCCCTCCACTTT.

This chain uses TRBV5-1 with TRBJ2-2; TRBD1 matches at 7 bases. The trim removed 2 bases at V and 0 bases at J, leaving 1 base unmatched. Germline CDR1 SGHRS, CDR2 YFSETQ. This CDR3 spans 15 amino acids. CDR3 amino acids: CASSFQGANTGELFF. CDR3 DNA: TGCGCCAGCAGCTTTCAGGGGGCGAACACCGGGGAGCTGTTTTTT.

J is TRBJ2-5 and V is TRBV6-4; TRBD2 matches at 9 bases. CDR1 is MRHNA, CDR2 SNTAGT, per germline. The CDR3 length is 16 residues. With 2 bases clipped from V and 1 base from J, the junction kept 5 bases outside the gene matches. CDR3 sequence (DNA): TGTGCCAGCAGTGACGTGGCGGGGGGGGTCCAAGAGACCCAGTACTTC. Translated: CASSDVAGGVQETQYF.

A single count supports this clone. The J gene is TRBJ1-4, the V gene TRBV4-1, with 8 bases that match TRBD1. V lost 4 bases and J lost 0; bases outside the gene matches: 10. Germline loops: CDR1 MGHRA, CDR2 YSYEKL. This CDR3 is built from 18 residues. CDR3 residues: CASSRQGATGATNEKLFF. CDR3 DNA sequence: TGCGCCAGCAGCCGACAAGGGGCGACAGGGGCAACTAATGAAAAACTGTTTTTT.

The chain is built from TRBV30 and TRBJ1-1, with a tentative D call TRBD1 (6 bases). Germline V lookup: CDR1 GTSNPN, CDR2 SVGIG (reference sequence). Trimming cost V 2 bases and J 10 bases, with 17 bases left between them. The CDR3 extends over 13 amino acids. The CDR3 reads CAWSPQQGSPAFF. The CDR3 bases are TGTGCCTGGAGTCCACAACAGGGTTCGCCAGCTTTCTTT.

The V and J genes are TRBV5-1 and TRBJ1-6; D is possibly TRBD1 (6 bases). V lost 0 bases and J 7 bases, leaving 11 bases between the germline ends. The CDR3 is 15 amino acids. CDR1 and CDR2 from the germline V gene are SGHRS and YFSETQ. CDR3 coding DNA: TGCGCCAGCAGCTTGGAACAGGGCGGCAATTCACCCCTCCACTTT. It translates to CASSLEQGGNSPLHF.

This rearrangement joins TRBV14 to TRBJ1-1; tentative D call: TRBD1 (5 bases). Germline CDR1 reads SGHDN; CDR2 reads FVKESK. The CDR3 extends over 13 amino acids. Between the trimmed V and J ends, which lost 0 bases and 10 bases, there was a span of 12 bases. CDR3 in amino acids: CASSQDRQGRAFF. The CDR3 DNA is TGTGCCAGCAGCCAAGATAGGCAGGGTAGAGCTTTCTTT.

The chain links TRBV3-1 (or the pseudogene TRBV3-2) to TRBJ1-2, with 8 bases aligning to TRBD1. The CDR3 is 15 amino acids. Trimming at V came to 4 bases and at J to 0 bases, leaving 4 bases not matched to a gene. Germline V gene lookup returns CDR1 LGHDT and CDR2 YNNKEL (reference sequence). CDR3 nucleotides: TGTGCCAGCAGCCCATGGGACAGGACTAACTATGGCTACACCTTC. Protein product: CASSPWDRTNYGYTF.

This clone came up once. The rearrangement joins TRBV7-9 to TRBJ1-1; D call uncertain. Germline V gene sequence: CDR1 SEHNR, CDR2 FQNEAQ (reference sequence). The CDR3 covers 16 residues. The ends were cut back, 4 bases at V and 5 bases at J, with 20 bases in the middle. CDR3 sequence reads: CASSSERLGSQTEAFF. CDR3 coding DNA: TGTGCCAGCAGCTCCGAAAGGCTGGGGAGTCAAACTGAAGCTTTCTTT.